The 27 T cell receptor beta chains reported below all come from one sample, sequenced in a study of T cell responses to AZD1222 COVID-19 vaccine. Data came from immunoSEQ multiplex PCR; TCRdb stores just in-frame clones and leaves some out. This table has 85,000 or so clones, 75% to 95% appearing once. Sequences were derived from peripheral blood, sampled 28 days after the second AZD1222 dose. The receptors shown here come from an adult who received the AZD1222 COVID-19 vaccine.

The CDR3: CASRDRGRAGELFF. CDR3 DNA: TGTGCCAGCAGGGACAGGGGGCGCGCCGGGGAGCTGTTTTTT. This chain joins TRBV2 and TRBJ2-2, with 11 bases lining up with TRBD1. Trimming at V came to 6 bases and at J to 6 bases, leaving 3 bases not matched to a gene. CDR3 length: 14 residues. Germline-derived CDR1 and CDR2 are SNHLY and FYNNEI.

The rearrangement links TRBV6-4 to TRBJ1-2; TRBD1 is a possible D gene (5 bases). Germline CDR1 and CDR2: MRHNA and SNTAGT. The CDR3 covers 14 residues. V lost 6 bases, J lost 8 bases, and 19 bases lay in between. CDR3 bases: TGTGCCAGCAGCTCCGGAGGACACCGGTCGGGCTACACCTTC. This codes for CASSSGGHRSGYTF.

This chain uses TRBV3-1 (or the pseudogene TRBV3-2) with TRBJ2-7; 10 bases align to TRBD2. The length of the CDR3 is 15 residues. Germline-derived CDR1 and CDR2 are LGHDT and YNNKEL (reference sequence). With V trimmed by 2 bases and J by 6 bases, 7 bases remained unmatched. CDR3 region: CASSQPGTSALEQYF. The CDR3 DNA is TGTGCCAGCAGCCAACCCGGGACTAGCGCACTCGAGCAGTACTTC.

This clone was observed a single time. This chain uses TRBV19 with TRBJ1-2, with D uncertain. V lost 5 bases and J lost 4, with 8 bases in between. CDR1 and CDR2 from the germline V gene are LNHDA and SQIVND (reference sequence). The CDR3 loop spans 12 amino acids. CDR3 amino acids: CASSAESYGYTF. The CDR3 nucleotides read TGTGCCAGTAGTGCGGAATCCTATGGCTACACCTTC.

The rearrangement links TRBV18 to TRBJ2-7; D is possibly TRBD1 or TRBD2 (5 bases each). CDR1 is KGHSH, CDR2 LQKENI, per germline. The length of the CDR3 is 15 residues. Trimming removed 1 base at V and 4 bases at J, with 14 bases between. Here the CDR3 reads CASSPLGGIGYEQYF. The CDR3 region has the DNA TGTGCCAGCTCACCACTTGGGGGTATAGGGTACGAGCAGTACTTC. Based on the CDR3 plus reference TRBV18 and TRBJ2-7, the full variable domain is NAGVMQNPRHLVRRRGQEARLRCSPMKGHSHVYWYRQLPEEGLKFMVYLQKENIIDESGMPKERFSAEFPKEGPSILRIQQVVRGDSAAYFCASSPLGGIGYEQYFGPGTRLTVT.

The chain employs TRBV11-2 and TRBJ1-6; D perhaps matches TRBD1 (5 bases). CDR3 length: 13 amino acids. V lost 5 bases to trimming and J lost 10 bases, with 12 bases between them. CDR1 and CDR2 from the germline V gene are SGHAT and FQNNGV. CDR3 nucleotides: TGTGCCAGCAGCCCCGGGACCGAATCACCCCTCCACTTT. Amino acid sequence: CASSPGTESPLHF.

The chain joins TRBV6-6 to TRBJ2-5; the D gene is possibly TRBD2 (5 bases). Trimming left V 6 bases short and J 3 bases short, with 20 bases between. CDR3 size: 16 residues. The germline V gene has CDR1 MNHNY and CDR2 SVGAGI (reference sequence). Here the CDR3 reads CASRPDGVASEETQYF. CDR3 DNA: TGTGCCAGCAGACCCGACGGGGTTGCCTCGGAAGAGACCCAGTACTTC.

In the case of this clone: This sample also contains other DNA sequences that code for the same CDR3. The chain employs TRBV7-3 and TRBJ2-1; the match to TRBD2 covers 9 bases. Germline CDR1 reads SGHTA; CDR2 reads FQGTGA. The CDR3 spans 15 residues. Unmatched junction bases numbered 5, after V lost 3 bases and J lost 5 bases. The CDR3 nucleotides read TGTGCCAGCAGCTTGGGGCTAGCGGGAAACAATGAGCAGTTCTTC. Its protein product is CASSLGLAGNNEQFF.

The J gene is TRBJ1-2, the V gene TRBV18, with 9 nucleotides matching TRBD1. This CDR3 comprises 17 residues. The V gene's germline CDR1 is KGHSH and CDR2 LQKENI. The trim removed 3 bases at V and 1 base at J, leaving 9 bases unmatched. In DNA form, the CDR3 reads TGTGCCAGCTCACCTTTTCGGACAGGGGACCTTAACTATGGCTACACCTTC. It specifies CASSPFRTGDLNYGYTF. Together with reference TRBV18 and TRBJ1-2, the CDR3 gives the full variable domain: NAGVMQNPRHLVRRRGQEARLRCSPMKGHSHVYWYRQLPEEGLKFMVYLQKENIIDESGMPKERFSAEFPKEGPSILRIQQVVRGDSAAYFCASSPFRTGDLNYGYTFGSGTRLTVV.

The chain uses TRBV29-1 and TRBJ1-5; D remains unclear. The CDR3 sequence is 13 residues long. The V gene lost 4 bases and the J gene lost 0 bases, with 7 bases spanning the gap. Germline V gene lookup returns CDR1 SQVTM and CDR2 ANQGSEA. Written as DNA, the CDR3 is TGCAGCGTTGCGGCAGATAGCAATCAGCCCCAGCATTTT. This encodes CSVAADSNQPQHF.

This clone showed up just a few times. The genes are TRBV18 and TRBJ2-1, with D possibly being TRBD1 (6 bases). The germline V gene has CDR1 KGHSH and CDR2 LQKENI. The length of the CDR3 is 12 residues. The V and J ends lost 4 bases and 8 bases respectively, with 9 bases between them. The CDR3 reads CASSRGRDEQFF. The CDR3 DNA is TGTGCCAGCTCACGGGGGCGGGATGAGCAGTTCTTC.

The DNA of the CDR3 is TGTGCCAGCAGTTTTTCGGGACTCACCTCTGGAAACACCATATATTTT. Translating it yields CASSFSGLTSGNTIYF. The chain links TRBV28 to TRBJ1-3, with D maybe TRBD1 (5 bases). V gave up 3 bases and J gave up 0 bases, with 12 bases separating them. CDR3 length: 16 residues. Looked up from germline, CDR1 is MDHEN and CDR2 is SYDVKM.

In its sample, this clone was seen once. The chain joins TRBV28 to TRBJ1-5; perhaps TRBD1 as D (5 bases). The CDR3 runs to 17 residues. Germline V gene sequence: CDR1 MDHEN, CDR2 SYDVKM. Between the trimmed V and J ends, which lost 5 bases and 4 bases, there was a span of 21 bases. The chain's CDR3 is CASSQEVGVTLNQPQHF. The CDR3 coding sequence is TGTGCCAGCAGTCAAGAGGTGGGGGTGACCTTAAATCAGCCCCAGCATTTT.

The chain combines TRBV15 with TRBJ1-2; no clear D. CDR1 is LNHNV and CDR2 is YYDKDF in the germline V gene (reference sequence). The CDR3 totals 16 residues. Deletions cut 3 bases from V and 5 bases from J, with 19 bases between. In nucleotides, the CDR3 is TGTGCCACCAGCAGGGCCGGTTTCGATGAGCGGTATGGCTACACCTTC. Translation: CATSRAGFDERYGYTF.

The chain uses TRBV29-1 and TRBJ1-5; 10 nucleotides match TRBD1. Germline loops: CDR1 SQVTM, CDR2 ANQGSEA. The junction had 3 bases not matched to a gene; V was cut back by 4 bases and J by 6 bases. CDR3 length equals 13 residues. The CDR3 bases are TGCAGCGTTGGACAGGGGGCCTTTCAGCCCCAGCATTTT. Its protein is CSVGQGAFQPQHF.

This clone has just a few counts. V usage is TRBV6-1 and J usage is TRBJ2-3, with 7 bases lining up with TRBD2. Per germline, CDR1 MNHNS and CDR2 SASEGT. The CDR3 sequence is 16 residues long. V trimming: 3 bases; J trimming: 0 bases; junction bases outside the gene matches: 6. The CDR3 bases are TGTGCCAGCAGTGATAGGGACTATCGAAGCACAGATACGCAGTATTTT. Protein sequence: CASSDRDYRSTDTQYF.

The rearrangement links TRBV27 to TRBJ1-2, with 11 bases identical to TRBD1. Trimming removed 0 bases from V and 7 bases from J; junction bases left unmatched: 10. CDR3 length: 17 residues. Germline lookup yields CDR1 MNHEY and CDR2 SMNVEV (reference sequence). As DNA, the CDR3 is TGTGCCAGCAGTTTATCCCCCCGGACAGGGGGCGTAAGTGGCTACACCTTC. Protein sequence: CASSLSPRTGGVSGYTF.

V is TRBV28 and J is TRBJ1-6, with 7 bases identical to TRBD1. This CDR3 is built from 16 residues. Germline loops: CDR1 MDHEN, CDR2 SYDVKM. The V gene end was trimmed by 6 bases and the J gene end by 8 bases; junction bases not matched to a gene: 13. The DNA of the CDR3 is TGTGCCAGCAGCTCCGGGACAGTCTCAAGGGATTCACCCCTCCACTTT. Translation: CASSSGTVSRDSPLHF.

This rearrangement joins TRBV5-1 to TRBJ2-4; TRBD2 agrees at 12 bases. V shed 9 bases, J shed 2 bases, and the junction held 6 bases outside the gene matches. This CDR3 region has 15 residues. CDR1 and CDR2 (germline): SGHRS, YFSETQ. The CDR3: CANQLAGGTKNIQYF. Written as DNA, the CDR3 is TGCGCCAACCAACTAGCGGGGGGAACCAAAAACATTCAGTACTTC.

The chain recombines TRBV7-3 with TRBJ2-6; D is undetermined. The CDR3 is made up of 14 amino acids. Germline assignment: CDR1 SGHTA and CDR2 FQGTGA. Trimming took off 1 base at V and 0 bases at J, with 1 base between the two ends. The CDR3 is CASSLNSGANVLTF. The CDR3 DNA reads TGTGCCAGCAGCTTAAACTCTGGGGCCAACGTCCTGACTTTC.

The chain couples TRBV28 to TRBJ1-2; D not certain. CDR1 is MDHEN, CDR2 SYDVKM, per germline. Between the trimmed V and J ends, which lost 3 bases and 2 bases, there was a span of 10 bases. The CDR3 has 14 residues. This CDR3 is CASSFGSSNYGYTF. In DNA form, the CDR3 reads TGTGCCAGCAGTTTCGGCAGTTCGAACTATGGCTACACCTTC.

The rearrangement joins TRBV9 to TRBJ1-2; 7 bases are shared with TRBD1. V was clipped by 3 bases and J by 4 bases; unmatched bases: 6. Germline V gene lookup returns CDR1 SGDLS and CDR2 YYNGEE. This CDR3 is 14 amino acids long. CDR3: CASSAPTGLYGYTF. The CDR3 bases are TGTGCCAGCAGCGCACCGACAGGGCTCTATGGCTACACCTTC.

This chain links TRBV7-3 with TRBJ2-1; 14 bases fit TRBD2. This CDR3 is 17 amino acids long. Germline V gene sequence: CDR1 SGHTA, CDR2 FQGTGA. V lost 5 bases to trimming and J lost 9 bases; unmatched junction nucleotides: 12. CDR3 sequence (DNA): TGTGCCAGCAGCCGAGATCCGGGACTAGCGGGAGATAGTGAGCAGTTCTTC. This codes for CASSRDPGLAGDSEQFF.

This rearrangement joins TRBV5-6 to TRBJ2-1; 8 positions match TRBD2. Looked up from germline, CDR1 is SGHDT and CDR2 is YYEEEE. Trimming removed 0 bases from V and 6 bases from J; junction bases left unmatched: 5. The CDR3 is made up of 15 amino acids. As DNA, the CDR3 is TGTGCCAGCAGCTTGGGGATCGCGGGGGGCAATGAGCAGTTCTTC. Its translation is CASSLGIAGGNEQFF.

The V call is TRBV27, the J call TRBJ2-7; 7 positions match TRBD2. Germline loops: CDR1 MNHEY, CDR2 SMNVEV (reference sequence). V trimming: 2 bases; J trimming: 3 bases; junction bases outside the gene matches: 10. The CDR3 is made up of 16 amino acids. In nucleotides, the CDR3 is TGTGCCAGCAGTTTAAACGGGCTAGCGGTGGACTACGAGCAGTACTTC. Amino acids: CASSLNGLAVDYEQYF.

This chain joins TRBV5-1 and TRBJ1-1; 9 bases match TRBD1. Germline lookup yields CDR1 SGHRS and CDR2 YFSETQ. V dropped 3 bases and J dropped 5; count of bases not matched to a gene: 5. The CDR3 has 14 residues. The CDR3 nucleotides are TGCGCCAGCAGCTCGGGACAGGGTGTTACTGAAGCTTTCTTT. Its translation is CASSSGQGVTEAFF.

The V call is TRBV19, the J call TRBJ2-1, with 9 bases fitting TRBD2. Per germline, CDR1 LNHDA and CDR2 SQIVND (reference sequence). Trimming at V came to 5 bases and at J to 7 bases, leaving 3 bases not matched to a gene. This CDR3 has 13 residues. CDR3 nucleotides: TGTGCCAGTAGTGCTAGCGGGATTAATGAGCAGTTCTTC. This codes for CASSASGINEQFF.